The present TCR beta chain was sequenced within a study of CD8+ T cells in alopecia areata. Sequencing used cDNA as its template, made by extracting RNA and reverse transcribing it. Libraries were prepared by immunoSEQ multiplex PCR; TCRdb keeps only in-frame clonotypes and omits some of them. The sample has 150,000 to 200,000 clones, 45% to 60% seen once. Trimming left V 7 bases short and J 2 bases short, with 7 bases between. Germline CDR1 reads SQVTM; CDR2 reads ANQGSEA. The CDR3 spans 11 residues. Researchers picked out CD4+ and CD8+ T cells from PBMCs by sorting. This clone was counted a few times.

The clonotype comes from a human donor in good health. Sequenced: CD4+ T cells sorted from blood. The genes are TRBV29-1 and TRBJ2-3, with D hard to call. This chain's CDR3 is CSAEDTDTQYF. The CDR3 region has the DNA TGCAGCGCTGAGGACACAGATACGCAGTATTTT.